This T cell receptor beta chain was recorded in a study of cytomegalovirus exposure and HLA in healthy donors. Study as a whole: Per a later analysis, the roughly 690 first-cohort and more than 100 validation repertoires shared one platform. Overall study findings and caveats: Investigators reported 150 to 200 TCR beta chains as tied to cytomegalovirus. Usually a TCR sequence was rare, but some public TCRs were found in many donors.

For this clone: As yet, its antigen is unknown.

Using immunoSEQ multiplex PCR, the repertoire was profiled, and TCRdb retains in-frame clones only, with some absent. The repertoire holds more than 90,000 clones, with roughly 92% as singletons. It was the roughly 130-subject validation cohort, separate from the roughly 700-subject first cohort, to which the donors belonged. This CDR3 comprises 18 residues. V lost 0 bases and J lost 1; bases outside the gene matches: 7. CDR1 is LGHNA and CDR2 is YSLEER in the germline V gene. The chain recombines TRBV4-3 with TRBJ2-1, with 9 bases that match TRBD2. Sequencing was carried out using PBMCs. This TCR derives from a woman aged 25 to 39 in good health and CMV-seropositive. CDR3 amino acids: CASSQDGASGKSYNEQFF. DNA for the CDR3: TGCGCCAGCAGCCAAGATGGTGCTAGCGGGAAGTCCTACAATGAGCAGTTCTTC.